This record concerns one TCR beta chain sequence. These data originate in a study of blood T cell repertoires in COVID-19. Whole-study context: Sources were T cells, B-cell-depleted T cells, or PBMCs; the material itself was cDNA or gDNA.

Libraries were prepared by immunoSEQ multiplex PCR; TCRdb keeps only in-frame clonotypes and omits some of them. Of 29,000 or so clones listed, 60% to 85% are singletons. The CDR3 is 15 residues long. V lost 5 bases and J lost 9; bases outside the gene matches: 12. Germline V gives CDR1 LGHDT, CDR2 YNNKEL (reference sequence). The clonotype originates from a woman in her 70s with active or convalescent COVID-19. The V call is TRBV3-1 (or the pseudogene TRBV3-2), the J call TRBJ1-1; TRBD1 agrees at 10 bases. Specimen: peripheral blood. The CDR3 here is CASSGSGTGDIKAFF. The CDR3 DNA reads as TGTGCCAGCAGCGGCTCCGGGACAGGGGATATTAAAGCTTTCTTT.